Detailed here is one TCR beta chain. The antigen remains unidentified. The data were taken from a study of cytomegalovirus exposure and HLA in healthy donors. The study, taken as a whole, reports: Across donors, presence/absence analyses took sequencing depth to be roughly uniform.

The primer mix had 60 Vbeta and 13 Jbeta primers. Profiling relied on immunoSEQ multiplex PCR, and the TCRdb table lists in-frame clones only, not all of them. The table records some 170,000 clones, more than 60% of them present only once. The length of the CDR3 is 13 residues. Germline assignment: CDR1 SGHTA and CDR2 FQGTGA. Trimming removed 5 bases at V and 5 bases at J, with 13 bases between. This TCR derives from a human donor in good health. What was sequenced was PBMCs. V usage is TRBV7-3 and J usage is TRBJ2-7, with D perhaps TRBD2 (6 bases). CDR3 nucleotide sequence: TGTGCCAGCAGCCGGGAGCAGGGCAACGAGCAGTACTTC. Amino acid sequence: CASSREQGNEQYF.